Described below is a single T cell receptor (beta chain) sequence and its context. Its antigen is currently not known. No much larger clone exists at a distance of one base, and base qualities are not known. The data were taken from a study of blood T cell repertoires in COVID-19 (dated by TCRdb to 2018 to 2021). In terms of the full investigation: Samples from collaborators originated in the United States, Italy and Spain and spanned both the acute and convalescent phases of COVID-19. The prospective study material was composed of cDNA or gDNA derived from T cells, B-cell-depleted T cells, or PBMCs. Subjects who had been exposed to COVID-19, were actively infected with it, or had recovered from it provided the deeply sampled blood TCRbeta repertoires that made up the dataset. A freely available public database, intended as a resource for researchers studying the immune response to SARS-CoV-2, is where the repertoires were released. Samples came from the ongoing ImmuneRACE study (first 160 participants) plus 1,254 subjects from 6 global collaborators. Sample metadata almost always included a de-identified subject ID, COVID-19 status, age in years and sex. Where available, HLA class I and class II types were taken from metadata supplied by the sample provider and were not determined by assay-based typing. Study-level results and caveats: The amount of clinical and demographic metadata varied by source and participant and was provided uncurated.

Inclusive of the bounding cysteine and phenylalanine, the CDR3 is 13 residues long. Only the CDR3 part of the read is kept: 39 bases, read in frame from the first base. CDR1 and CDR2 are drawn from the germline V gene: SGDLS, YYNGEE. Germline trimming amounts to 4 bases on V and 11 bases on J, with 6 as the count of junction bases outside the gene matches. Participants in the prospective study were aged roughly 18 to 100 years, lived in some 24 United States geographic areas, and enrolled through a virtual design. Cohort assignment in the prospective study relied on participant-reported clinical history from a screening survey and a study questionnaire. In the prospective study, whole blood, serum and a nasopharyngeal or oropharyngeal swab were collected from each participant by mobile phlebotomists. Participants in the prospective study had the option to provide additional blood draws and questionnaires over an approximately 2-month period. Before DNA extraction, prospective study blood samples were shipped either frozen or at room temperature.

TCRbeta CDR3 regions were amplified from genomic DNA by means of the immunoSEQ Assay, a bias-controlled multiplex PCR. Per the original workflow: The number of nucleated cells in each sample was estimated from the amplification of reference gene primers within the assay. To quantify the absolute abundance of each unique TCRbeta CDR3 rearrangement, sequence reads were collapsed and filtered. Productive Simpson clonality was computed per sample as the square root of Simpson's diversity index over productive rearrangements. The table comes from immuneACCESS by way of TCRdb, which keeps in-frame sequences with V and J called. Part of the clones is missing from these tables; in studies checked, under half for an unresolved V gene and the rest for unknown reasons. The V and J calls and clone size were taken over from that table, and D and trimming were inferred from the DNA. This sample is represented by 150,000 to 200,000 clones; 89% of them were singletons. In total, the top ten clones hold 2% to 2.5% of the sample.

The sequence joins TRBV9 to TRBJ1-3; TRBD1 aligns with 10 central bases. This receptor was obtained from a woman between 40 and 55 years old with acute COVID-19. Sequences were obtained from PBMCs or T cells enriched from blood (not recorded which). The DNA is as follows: TGTGCCAGCAGCCCACGGACAGGGGGTTCCATATATTTT. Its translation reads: CASSPRTGGSIYF.